The 18 T cell receptor beta chains below were found in one sample sequenced in a study of blood T cell repertoires in COVID-19. The protocol was immunoSEQ multiplex PCR, while the TCRdb copy is restricted to in-frame clones and leaves out a portion. The sample holds some 55,000 clones, 60% to 80% seen once. Specimen: peripheral blood. The receptor set was obtained from a man between 65 and 80 years old with active or convalescent COVID-19.

This chain links TRBV5-4 with TRBJ2-7; 9 bases agree with TRBD1. V was clipped by 4 bases and J by 7 bases; unmatched bases: 6. Germline assignment: CDR1 SGHNT and CDR2 YYREEE (reference sequence). The CDR3 contains 13 residues. CDR3 residues: CASSRDREGEQYF. The DNA for the CDR3 is TGTGCCAGCAGCCGGGACAGGGAGGGTGAGCAGTACTTC.

The CDR3: CASSYSGAGNQPQHF. Here the CDR3 DNA reads TGTGCCAGCAGTTACTCGGGGGCGGGCAATCAGCCCCAGCATTTT. The V call is TRBV6-2 or TRBV6-3, the J call TRBJ1-5, with D perhaps matching TRBD1 (6 bases). The CDR3 totals 15 residues. V was pared by 0 bases and J by 2 bases, with 8 bases between. From germline, CDR1 is MNHEY and CDR2 SVGEGT.

The chain joins TRBV24-1 to TRBJ2-1, with TRBD2 as a possible D gene (6 bases). This CDR3 is built from 14 residues. Between the trimmed V and J ends, which lost 2 bases and 9 bases, there was a span of 13 bases. The germline V gene has CDR1 KGHDR and CDR2 SFDVKD. As DNA, the CDR3 is TGTGCCACCAGTGATTGGGGCCGGAGGGGTGAGCAGTTCTTC. Translation gives CATSDWGRRGEQFF.

This clone has just a few counts. This chain connects TRBV19 to TRBJ1-1, with D possibly matching TRBD1 (6 bases). The ends were cut back, 6 bases at V and 5 bases at J, with 13 bases in the middle. CDR3 size: 13 residues. The germline gives CDR1 LNHDA, CDR2 SQIVND (reference sequence). CDR3 sequence: CASSTTGTTEAFF. In DNA, the CDR3 is TGTGCCAGTAGCACGACAGGAACTACTGAAGCTTTCTTT. Full variable domain (remainder filled in from reference TRBV19 and TRBJ1-1): DGGITQSPKYLFRKEGQNVTLSCEQNLNHDAMYWYRQDPGQGLRLIYYSQIVNDFQKGDIAEGYSVSREKKESFPLTVTSAQKNPTAFYLCASSTTGTTEAFFGQGTRLTVV.

This clone was observed a single time. The chain employs TRBV19 and TRBJ2-1; 9 bases are a match to TRBD1. Germline V gene lookup returns CDR1 LNHDA and CDR2 SQIVND (reference sequence). V was pared by 5 bases and J by 8 bases, with 7 bases of the junction left unmatched. The CDR3 contains 14 residues. The CDR3 nucleotides read TGTGCCAGTAGTGGACAGGGGAGTCACTATGAGCAGTTCTTC. The encoded protein is CASSGQGSHYEQFF.

The rearrangement joins TRBV11-2 to TRBJ2-1; 9 bases are a match to TRBD1. J gave up 5 bases and V 4 bases, and 0 bases lay outside the gene matches. This CDR3 comprises 13 residues. CDR1 is SGHAT and CDR2 is FQNNGV in the germline V gene. In DNA form, the CDR3 reads TGTGCCAGCAGCTGGACAGGGGACAATGAGCAGTTCTTC. Protein product: CASSWTGDNEQFF.

This rearrangement joins TRBV28 to TRBJ1-6; TRBD1 matches 8 bases. V lost 0 bases and J lost 7; bases outside the gene matches: 5. Germline CDR1 reads MDHEN; CDR2 reads SYDVKM. This CDR3 comprises 16 residues. For the CDR3, the DNA is TGTGCCAGCAGTTTATGGACAGGGGTTCGGAATTCACCCCTCCACTTT. It encodes CASSLWTGVRNSPLHF.

The chain's CDR3 is CASSQDGTGGNTIYF. DNA of the CDR3: TGTGCCAGCAGCCAAGACGGGACAGGCGGAAACACCATATATTTT. This chain uses TRBV3-1 (or the pseudogene TRBV3-2) with TRBJ1-3; 8 bases map to TRBD1. V dropped 0 bases and J dropped 4; count of bases not matched to a gene: 2. The germline V gene encodes CDR1 LGHDT and CDR2 YNNKEL (reference sequence). The CDR3 covers 15 residues.

This clone was picked up a small number of times. The chain links TRBV4-1 to TRBJ1-4; 10 positions match TRBD1. CDR3 length equals 16 residues. The ends lost 4 bases at V and 0 bases at J; junction bases unmatched: 2. Germline V gene lookup returns CDR1 MGHRA and CDR2 YSYEKL. In nucleotides, the CDR3 is TGCGCCAGCAGCCCCGGACAGGGGGCAACTAATGAAAAACTGTTTTTT. Encoded protein: CASSPGQGATNEKLFF.

The chain couples TRBV19 to TRBJ1-5, with D possibly TRBD1 on 6 matching bases. Germline V gene lookup returns CDR1 LNHDA and CDR2 SQIVND (reference sequence). CDR3 length: 14 residues. The V end lost 3 bases, the J end lost 6 bases, and 12 bases lay between the germline ends. The CDR3 is CASSIGQGFQPQHF. The CDR3 coding sequence is TGTGCCAGTAGTATTGGCCAGGGGTTTCAGCCCCAGCATTTT. The complete variable domain, with remaining parts taken from reference TRBV19 and TRBJ1-5, reads DGGITQSPKYLFRKEGQNVTLSCEQNLNHDAMYWYRQDPGQGLRLIYYSQIVNDFQKGDIAEGYSVSREKKESFPLTVTSAQKNPTAFYLCASSIGQGFQPQHFGDGTRLSIL.

This chain connects TRBV28 to TRBJ1-1; D is unclear. The CDR3 is made up of 13 amino acids. V was shortened by 2 bases and J by 1 base, with 5 bases between the two germline ends. Germline values: CDR1 MDHEN, CDR2 SYDVKM. The chain's CDR3 is CASSLNKNTEAFF. CDR3 coding DNA: TGTGCCAGCAGTTTAAATAAGAACACTGAAGCTTTCTTT.

The genes are TRBV19 and TRBJ2-7, with TRBD2 as a possible D gene (6 bases). This CDR3 contains 13 residues. The V end was cut by 6 bases, the J end by 6 bases, with 15 bases between. Germline V gene lookup returns CDR1 LNHDA and CDR2 SQIVND (reference sequence). In nucleotides, the CDR3 is TGTGCCAGTAGGCCGGGCGGGGTTGGCGAGCAGTACTTC. Its translation is CASRPGGVGEQYF.

The chain employs TRBV11-1 and TRBJ1-1; the match to TRBD1 covers 7 bases. Germline CDR1 and CDR2: SGHAT and FQDESV (reference sequence). The CDR3 totals 13 residues. V shed 5 bases and J 11 bases; nucleotides not matched to a gene: 11. The DNA of the CDR3 is TGTGCCAGCAGCCCCGGGACAGCGTTCCGGGCTTTCTTT. Protein sequence: CASSPGTAFRAFF. Full variable domain (outside the CDR3, taken from reference TRBV11-1 and TRBJ1-1): EAEVAQSPRYKITEKSQAVAFWCDPISGHATLYWYRQILGQGPELLVQFQDESVVDDSQLPKDRFSAERLKGVDSTLKIQPAELGDSAMYLCASSPGTAFRAFFGQGTRLTVV.

This chain connects TRBV6-1 to TRBJ2-3, with D perhaps TRBD2 (6 bases). Germline values: CDR1 MNHNS, CDR2 SASEGT. The V gene lost 2 bases and the J gene lost 7 bases, with 16 bases spanning the gap. The CDR3 spans 15 residues. CDR3 amino acids: CASSELDSGGNTQYF. The CDR3, as DNA: TGTGCCAGCAGTGAACTAGACTCGGGCGGGAATACGCAGTATTTT.

The V gene is TRBV21-1, the J gene TRBJ2-7; TRBD1 is the table's D call, not checked against the DNA. TRBV21-1 is a pseudogene. The CDR3 has 13 residues. The CDR3 sequence: CASGQDRAYEQYF. In DNA form, the CDR3 reads TGTGCCAGCGGACAAGACAGGGCCTACGAGCAGTACTTC.

This clone showed up just a few times. This chain uses TRBV19 with TRBJ2-5, with D hard to call. Trimming cost V 5 bases and J 0 bases, with 4 bases left between them. This CDR3 has 12 amino acids. CDR1 is LNHDA and CDR2 is SQIVND in the germline V gene (reference sequence). As DNA, the CDR3 is TGTGCCAGTAGTGCGTACCAAGAGACCCAGTACTTC. This codes for CASSAYQETQYF.

The gene calls are TRBV7-9 and TRBJ1-2; 11 nucleotides line up with TRBD1. The CDR3 runs 14 residues. Germline CDR1 reads SEHNR; CDR2 reads FQNEAQ (reference sequence). The J segment lost 8 bases and the V segment lost 0 bases, leaving 2 bases of the junction unmatched. This CDR3 is CASSLAGQGVGYTF. The CDR3 DNA reads TGTGCCAGCAGCTTAGCGGGACAGGGGGTAGGCTACACCTTC.

The chain uses TRBV9 and TRBJ2-7; TRBD1 is a possible D gene (6 bases). The CDR3 loop spans 15 amino acids. The germline V gene has CDR1 SGDLS and CDR2 YYNGEE. Trimming removed 0 bases from V and 5 bases from J, with 15 bases in between. The DNA of the CDR3 is TGTGCCAGCAGCGTAGAGGGGGACCTGGGCAACGAGCAGTACTTC. It codes for CASSVEGDLGNEQYF.